The clone carrying this TCR beta chain was observed once. Antigen specificity is unknown. The protocol was immunoSEQ multiplex PCR, while the TCRdb copy is restricted to in-frame clones and leaves out a portion. The sample lists some 480,000 clones, roughly 85% occurring once. The entry originates in a study of Ad26.COV2.S vaccination and SARS-CoV-2 variants. The overall study: This donor came from the COV1001 trial of Ad26.COV2.S.

Regarding treatment: approximately 18 received Ad26.COV2.S at low or high dose, single or two shots; roughly 5 received placebo; per-sample allocation not given. The samples date from day 63 after the first vaccine or placebo injection. Overall study results and limits: There was reportedly substantial breadth in spike-specific CD8+ and CD4+ T cell responses after vaccination.

Source: peripheral blood, taken in a trial of Ad26.COV2.S vaccine versus placebo. This clonotype originated in a person between 18 and 65 years old who received the Ad26.COV2.S COVID-19 vaccine or a placebo.

This CDR3 reads CASSPRGQETQYF. For the CDR3, the DNA is TGTGCCAGCAGTCCGCGCGGGCAAGAGACCCAGTACTTC. The V call is TRBV5-5, the J call TRBJ2-5; TRBD2 might be the D (5 bases). Trimming removed 5 bases from V and 2 bases from J, with 10 bases in between. Germline CDR1 is SGHKS and CDR2 is YYEKEE (reference sequence). The CDR3 length is 13 residues.